Sequencing of this T cell receptor (beta chain) was carried out in a study of cytotoxic CD8 clonotypes in ibrutinib-treated CLL. TCRdb keeps only in-frame clones here, not all; method: immunoSEQ multiplex PCR. Found here are hundreds of thousands of clones, 80% of them singletons; the top ten hold 6.5% to 8.5%. About this clone: Antigen specificity is unknown.

From cryopreserved PBMCs came about 2 micrograms of genomic DNA used for TCR beta libraries. General study points: A rise in clonality was seen at ibrutinib response, and a fall back toward baseline was seen at progression. Baseline levels of clonality went above those of age-matched healthy donors and moved with circulating CD8+ T-cell counts.

The starting material was PBMCs, obtained before ibrutinib treatment. The origin of this receptor is a human donor with chronic lymphocytic leukemia.

CDR3 loop: CSGAGRLRNTEAFF. The CDR3 DNA reads as TGCAGCGGGGCAGGACGGCTAAGGAACACTGAAGCTTTCTTT. This chain connects TRBV29-1 to TRBJ1-1; no clear D gene. Per germline, CDR1 SQVTM and CDR2 ANQGSEA. V lost 7 bases and J 1 base, leaving 16 bases between the germline ends. The CDR3 covers 14 residues.